The clone carrying this T cell receptor (beta chain) was seen repeatedly, ten times or more. Its antigen is currently unknown. Amplification of TCR beta CDR3 from genomic DNA used two-round multiplex PCR. First-round PCR used primers specific to each TRBV and TRBJ gene. In TCRdb, the multiplex PCR reads were re-called with MiXCR into one record per CDR3 protein. The sample lists about 18,000 distinct CDR3 sequences, 44% occurring once. The data belong to a study of prognosis after radiotherapy for stage I lung cancer. Points from the study as a whole: Counted unique TCR clones declined after stereotactic body radiation therapy (median around 10,000 versus 6,500).

V lost 2 bases and J 5 bases, leaving 12 bases between the germline ends. The CDR3 runs to 14 residues. The germline gives CDR1 MNHEY, CDR2 SMNVEV (reference sequence). This TCR came from a donor aged 50 or older with non-small cell lung cancer. This chain uses TRBV27 with TRBJ1-1; D possibly corresponds to TRBD1 (6 bases). Sequences were derived from PBMCs, sampled before or after stereotactic body radiation therapy (not recorded which). The CDR3 protein is CASSLTGGGTEAFF. CDR3 bases: TGTGCCAGCAGTTTAACGGGGGGCGGAACTGAAGCTTTCTTT.